The source of this TCR beta chain is a study of metastatic and nonmetastatic thyroid tumors. Study in general: The authors compared repertoires across blood and tumor or nodule tissue from malignant and benign thyroid patients.

Germline CDR1 reads SGHRS; CDR2 reads YFSETQ. V lost 2 bases to trimming and J lost 1 base, with 20 bases between them. The CDR3 spans 18 residues. Per the authors' pipeline: To classify distant metastasis in papillary thyroid cancer, a model was built from CDR3 differences across clinicopathological groups. TCRdb re-called clones from the PCR reads using MiXCR. For this entry, the V and J calls and clone size follow TCRdb and not the study's own pipeline. Here the sample spans fewer than 25,000 clones, about a sixth being singletons. Ahead of thyroid surgery, no patient had received treatment of any kind.

Specimen: blood. The chain couples TRBV5-1 to TRBJ2-3; D might be TRBD1 or TRBD2, each matching 5 bases. The clonotype was recovered from a male donor with papillary thyroid cancer or a benign thyroid nodule (not recorded which). Some clones in this sample may be carry-over from other donors' samples. CDR3 residues: CASSFRTAGTDRTDTQYF. The CDR3 DNA is TGCGCCAGCAGCTTTCGGACGGCCGGGACCGATCGCACAGATACGCAGTATTTT.